Detailed here is one TCR beta chain. This clonotype was detected many times. Its antigen remains unidentified. Base qualities are missing; no much larger clone stands one base away. The record originates from a study of CD8 T cells in ankylosing spondylitis (dated by TCRdb to about 2017). About the full investigation: The study set out to find disease-linked TCR variants by profiling T cell receptor beta repertoires in ankylosing spondylitis patients and healthy donors. The whole study cohort included 85 to 120 healthy donors and 25 ankylosing spondylitis patients. Peripheral blood was sampled, and synovial fluid was additionally collected from ankylosing spondylitis patients. Results the study describes overall, beyond this receptor: The disease-linked clones were reported to be significantly enriched in matched synovial fluid samples from ankylosing spondylitis patients. A TCR beta motif of several highly homologous amino acid variants appeared characteristic of blood from ankylosing spondylitis patients. Some motif variants were previously reported in synovial fluid and blood of reactive arthritis patients, suggesting common disease-initiation mechanisms. The disease-linked clones had a CD8+ phenotype and were found at relatively low frequencies in peripheral blood.

Cut back by 4 bases and 8 bases, the V and J ends lie 17 bases apart. Including cysteine and phenylalanine, the CDR3 has 14 amino acids. Only the CDR3 DNA is retained, 42 bases long and in frame from the first base. For sequencing, an Illumina HiSeq 2500 was employed. Quantitative 5'-RACE with molecular barcodes was used to prepare TCR beta libraries. The authors processed their data as follows. To identify disease-linked TCR variants, a new computational method was used, one built on a probabilistic model of VDJ rearrangement. The public sequencing data were trimmed at Q25 with fastp and processed into clonotypes with MiXCR by TCRdb, which kept only in-frame beta chains. Rows with a matching CDR3 protein are joined into one entry that keeps the most common DNA and genes. The V and J calls and clone size are TCRdb's, not the authors'. Across this sample there are 450,000 to 550,000 distinct CDR3 sequences, with 5.3% seen only once. The ten top clones hold roughly 3.5% of the sample.

The sequence links TRBV12-3 or TRBV12-4 to TRBJ1-1; a confident D gene designation cannot be given. The specimen was blood, either unsorted or a sorted T cell fraction (not recorded which). The receptor comes from a male donor with ankylosing spondylitis. The nucleotide sequence reads TGTGCCAGCAGTTCCTCCCGGGTCTCCGGGGAAGCTTTCTTT. It translates as CASSSSRVSGEAFF.